The rows below give T cell receptor beta chains drawn from one sample of a study of T-cell memory formation after mild COVID-19. TCRdb independently ran MiXCR on the 5' RACE reads; one entry per CDR3 protein. This sample yields 150,000 to 200,000 distinct CDR3 sequences, of which approximately 16% are seen a single time; approximately 2.2% belongs to the top ten. The sequenced sample was PBMCs or a T cell subset sorted from them (not recorded which). Receptor source: an adult woman who had mild COVID-19 (a few samples of this study predate the infection). Cell type and time point are not known. Both conserved end residues are part of each CDR3. Fields, in order: CDR3 DNA, CDR3 protein, V gene, D gene, clone size, J gene. A D gene is named only where the DNA matches it firmly. Clone sizes are given selectively: once, few, many, or a class where the clone is expanded.

TGTGCCACCCACCCGGACTTGAAGTACGAGCAGTACTTC,CATHPDLKYEQYF,TRBV10-3,.,few,TRBJ2-7
TGTGCCAGCAGTAAATTGGGACAGGCGACTTACGAGCAGTACTTC,CASSKLGQATYEQYF,TRBV6-5,TRBD1,few,TRBJ2-7
TGCAGTGCTAGCCCACTCCCCGGGACCGTAGCCTACGAGCAGTACTTC,CSASPLPGTVAYEQYF,TRBV20-1,.,few,TRBJ2-7
TGTGCCAGCAGTTCGGGACAGGGAAGAGGCTATGGCTACACCTTC,CASSSGQGRGYGYTF,TRBV12-3/TRBV12-4,TRBD1,.,TRBJ1-2
TGCAGTGCTAGTACCCGGGAGGGCCCTTACGAGCAGTACTTC,CSASTREGPYEQYF,TRBV20-1,TRBD2,.,TRBJ2-7
TGCAGTGCTAGAGAAGGAACAGGGGGAGGTTACGAGCAGTACTTC,CSAREGTGGGYEQYF,TRBV20-1,TRBD1,.,TRBJ2-7
TGTGCCAGCAGCTTGGGGACAGGGGGCAATCAGCCCCAGCATTTT,CASSLGTGGNQPQHF,TRBV11-3,TRBD1,many,TRBJ1-5
TGCGCCAGCAGCTTTATAGCGGCCCTCACAGATACGCAGTATTTT,CASSFIAALTDTQYF,TRBV5-1,.,few,TRBJ2-3
TGCGCCAGCAGCTTTAATAGCGGGGGAATCTCAGAGACCCAGTACTTC,CASSFNSGGISETQYF,TRBV5-1,TRBD2,many,TRBJ2-5
TGTGCCAGCAGTCCCGGGACTAGCGGGGGCTACGAGCAGTACTTC,CASSPGTSGGYEQYF,TRBV27,TRBD2,.,TRBJ2-7
TGCAGTGCTAAAGACAGACTGTTCTCTGGGGCCAACGTCCTGACTTTC,CSAKDRLFSGANVLTF,TRBV20-1,.,.,TRBJ2-6
TGTGCCAGCAGCCCCCGCGGGGGGACCTTCACAGATACGCAGTATTTT,CASSPRGGTFTDTQYF,TRBV4-2,TRBD2,.,TRBJ2-3
TGTGCCAGCTCACCCTACAAGGACAGGAGCTCCTACGAGCAGTACTTC,CASSPYKDRSSYEQYF,TRBV18,TRBD1,few,TRBJ2-7
TGTGCCAGCAGGGCGACTCGGAGGGGCTTCACTGAAGCTTTCTTT,CASRATRRGFTEAFF,TRBV12-3/TRBV12-4,.,few,TRBJ1-1
TGTGCCAGTAGTGTTCCAGGGGGCATCAATGAGCAGTTCTTC,CASSVPGGINEQFF,TRBV19,TRBD1,.,TRBJ2-1
TGTGCCAGCAGCTTCCGGGACAACAAAGCCAACATCTATGGCTACACCTTC,CASSFRDNKANIYGYTF,TRBV7-9,.,few,TRBJ1-2
TGTGCCAGCAGGAGAGGGGAGGTTGGGACCCAGTACTTC,CASRRGEVGTQYF,TRBV7-2,.,few,TRBJ2-5
TGTGCCAGCACCCCTGACAAGGCGGCTGGGAATGAGCAGTTCTTC,CASTPDKAAGNEQFF,TRBV12-3/TRBV12-4,.,.,TRBJ2-1
TGTGCCAGCAGCTTGTTTACGCTAGCGGACAATGAGCAGTTCTTC,CASSLFTLADNEQFF,TRBV5-6,TRBD2,few,TRBJ2-1
TGCGCCAGCAGCTGGGAGGGACAACACACCGGGGAGCTGTTTTTT,CASSWEGQHTGELFF,TRBV5-1,.,few,TRBJ2-2
TGTGCCAGCACCCTCAGGGAAGAGGGGGAGACCCAGTACTTC,CASTLREEGETQYF,TRBV3-1,.,once,TRBJ2-5
TGTGCCAGCAGTTACTCCTGGGGTACGGGTGAAAAACTGTTTTTT,CASSYSWGTGEKLFF,TRBV6-5,.,.,TRBJ1-4
TGTGCCAGCCGGACAGGGGACAGCTCTGGAAACACCATATATTTT,CASRTGDSSGNTIYF,TRBV6-1,TRBD1,.,TRBJ1-3
TGCAGTGCTGGCCCACCTATCGTGAGGGGGGGCTTTGGCTACACCTTC,CSAGPPIVRGGFGYTF,TRBV20-1,.,few,TRBJ1-2
TGTGCCAGCAGCTTTCGGTATGGGAATGAGCAGTTCTTC,CASSFRYGNEQFF,TRBV7-6,.,.,TRBJ2-1
TGTGCCAGCAGTGCTTCAGGGCTTAGCGCCAACGTCCTGACTTTC,CASSASGLSANVLTF,TRBV25-1,.,few,TRBJ2-6
TGCAGTCCTAGAGGGTATATGAACACTGAAGCTTTCTTT,CSPRGYMNTEAFF,TRBV20-1,.,.,TRBJ1-1
TGTGCCAGCAGCTTACGGCTAGCGGGAAGCACAGATACGCAGTATTTT,CASSLRLAGSTDTQYF,TRBV7-2,TRBD2,few,TRBJ2-3
TGCGCCAGCAGCTTGTCGGGCAGGGTAACAGATACGCAGTATTTT,CASSLSGRVTDTQYF,TRBV5-1,.,.,TRBJ2-3
TGTGCCACCAGTCAGGGTGTAGGTACGCAGTATTTT,CATSQGVGTQYF,TRBV24-1,.,few,TRBJ2-3
TGTGCCAGCAGCCAAGATCGGAGGCCCCTAGCGGAGGAGCAGTTCTTC,CASSQDRRPLAEEQFF,TRBV14,TRBD2,few,TRBJ2-1
TGTGCCAGCAGGTCCCCCGCCGGGACAGGCTACTCTGGGGCCAACGTCCTGACTTTC,CASRSPAGTGYSGANVLTF,TRBV28,TRBD1,few,TRBJ2-6
TGTGCCTGGAGCAGGGAGGAGACCCAGTACTTC,CAWSREETQYF,TRBV30,.,few,TRBJ2-5
TGCGCCAGCAGCTTGGAGATCGGGACAGGGGGCCCACTAGCCAAAAACATTCAGTACTTC,CASSLEIGTGGPLAKNIQYF,TRBV5-1,TRBD1,many,TRBJ2-4
TGTGCCACCAGCAGCAGGTGGGTAGCGGGCTCCTACGAGCAGTACTTC,CATSSRWVAGSYEQYF,TRBV15,TRBD2,.,TRBJ2-7
TGTGCCAGCAGTTTTGATCCCTATGGCTACACCTTC,CASSFDPYGYTF,TRBV12-3/TRBV12-4,.,.,TRBJ1-2
TGTGCCAGCAGCACCATACAGCTAGGAACAGATACGCAGTATTTT,CASSTIQLGTDTQYF,TRBV7-9,.,many,TRBJ2-3
TGCGCCAGCAGGATCGGACTAGCGGGGGTAAACACCGGGGAGCTGTTTTTT,CASRIGLAGVNTGELFF,TRBV5-1,TRBD2,.,TRBJ2-2
TGTGCCAGCAGCTTTGGGGGAGAAAACTATGGCTACACCTTC,CASSFGGENYGYTF,TRBV7-2,.,few,TRBJ1-2
TGTGCCAGCAGCTTAGATTCGGGGTCAAGCAATCAGCCCCAGCATTTT,CASSLDSGSSNQPQHF,TRBV7-2,.,few,TRBJ1-5
TGTGCCAGCAGCCAAGATCAGGCAGGGAAGAACACTGAAGCTTTCTTT,CASSQDQAGKNTEAFF,TRBV4-2,.,few,TRBJ1-1
TGCAGTGCTAGAGGAGGACAGGGGTCCCAGCCCCAGCATTTT,CSARGGQGSQPQHF,TRBV20-1,TRBD1,few,TRBJ1-5
TGTGCCAGCACTGAAATAGGCGTTGGTCGGCGAGAGACCCAGTACTTC,CASTEIGVGRRETQYF,TRBV12-3/TRBV12-4,.,few,TRBJ2-5